What follows is one T cell receptor (beta chain) and its context. Its antigen remains unidentified. This sample is drawn from a study of neurological immune-mediated disorders. TCRdb re-called the 5' RACE reads through MiXCR, storing one row per CDR3 protein. The sample carries approximately 66,000 distinct CDR3 sequences, less than 5.5% recorded once. For the unsorted libraries, 2 million PBMCs stored at -80 C served as input. The J segment lost 9 bases and the V segment lost 5 bases, leaving 11 bases of the junction unmatched. CDR3 length equals 14 residues. Germline CDR1 reads DFQATT; CDR2 reads SNEGSKA (reference sequence). The study's findings and limits: The absence of any CDR3 amino acid sequence shared by expanded clones across subjects suggests that repertoires were private in all groups.

The clonotype comes from a man aged 25 to 45 with multiple sclerosis. The chain links TRBV20-1 to TRBJ2-1, with 9 bases that match TRBD2. Material for sequencing was PBMCs. The CDR3 DNA sequence: TGCAGTGCTCCAGCGGGGGGACAGAACGGTGAGCAGTTCTTC. Translated, it gives CSAPAGGQNGEQFF.